The present T cell receptor (beta chain) was sequenced within a study of blood T cell repertoires in COVID-19. Method: immunoSEQ multiplex PCR; TCRdb's copy keeps in-frame clones and lacks some. This table holds approximately 240,000 clones, roughly nine tenths found once. The participants were between roughly 18 and 90 years old and came from 24 US areas. Germline-derived CDR1 and CDR2 are ENHRY and SYGVKD. Trimming cost V 0 bases and J 11 bases, with 13 bases left between them. The CDR3 extends over 13 amino acids. Material for sequencing was PBMCs or T cells enriched from blood (not recorded which). This TCR was recovered from a woman aged 45 to 65 in a cohort exposed to, infected with or recovered from COVID-19 (not recorded which). This rearrangement joins TRBV10-3 to TRBJ1-2; no reliable D call. The CDR3 nucleotides read TGTGCCATCAGTGAGTCCCCCCTCGACTTTTACACCTTC. Translated: CAISESPLDFYTF.